Presented here are 7 T cell receptor beta chains from one specimen sequenced in a study of T cell repertoires in cytomegalovirus infection. TCRdb used MiXCR to reprocess the reads, holding one entry per CDR3 protein. The repertoire has 630,000 or so distinct CDR3 sequences, more than 20% of them found once; the top ten carry less than 10%. Material for sequencing was CD8+ T cells from PBMCs. Receptors were obtained from a human donor in good health (CMV status not recorded). Some clones in this sample may be carry-over from other donors' samples.

This clonotype was counted ten times or more. The chain recombines TRBV12-3 or TRBV12-4 with TRBJ2-2; TRBD1 matches 7 bases. Trimming at V came to 6 bases and at J to 4 bases, leaving 5 bases not matched to a gene. This CDR3 has 14 residues. The CDR3: CASRSTGSTGELFF. DNA of the CDR3: TGTGCCAGCAGATCGACAGGGTCCACCGGGGAGCTGTTTTTT.

This clonotype came up a few times. This chain joins TRBV28 and TRBJ2-7, with D maybe TRBD1 (6 bases). CDR1 and CDR2 from the germline V gene are MDHEN and SYDVKM. The CDR3 runs to 16 residues. Deletions cut 2 bases from V and 0 bases from J, with 14 bases between. The CDR3 DNA reads as TGTGCCAGCAGTTTAAGGGCAGGGGTTTACTCCTACGAGCAGTACGTC. This translates into CASSLRAGVYSYEQYV.

Regarding this clonotype: A read error may produce the germline difference seen at one junction end. The rearrangement joins TRBV6-2 or TRBV6-3 to TRBJ1-1, with TRBD1 as a possible D gene (5 bases). Germline lookup yields CDR1 MNHEY and CDR2 SVGEGT. This CDR3 comprises 14 residues. CDR3 nucleotide sequence: TGTGCCAACAGTGATGGTTCAGGGAGGGCTGAAGCTTTCTTT. It codes for CANSDGSGRAEAFF.

This clonotype showed up just a few times. The rearrangement joins TRBV23-1 to TRBJ2-5; TRBD1 matches 7 bases. Being an ORF, TRBV23-1 has a function that is uncertain. V was clipped by 6 bases and J by 7 bases; unmatched bases: 11. This CDR3 has 14 amino acids. The CDR3 region is CASRKRQGRATQYF. The CDR3 DNA is TGCGCCAGCAGGAAGCGACAGGGCCGCGCGACCCAGTACTTC.

The CDR3 bases are TGTGCCAGCAAAAGTAACACCGGGGAGCTGTTTTTT. Residues: CASKSNTGELFF. The V and J genes are TRBV2 and TRBJ2-2, with D hard to call. There are 12 residues in the CDR3. Trimming cost V 7 bases and J 2 bases, with 5 bases left between them. Germline values: CDR1 SNHLY, CDR2 FYNNEI.

This clonotype has at least ten counts. Germline is not matched at one junction end, which may reflect a read error. The chain carries TRBV7-7 and TRBJ2-5; TRBD1 aligns across 10 bases. Germline V gene sequence: CDR1 SSHAT, CDR2 FNYEAQ (reference sequence). This CDR3 has 15 amino acids. The CDR3 reads CASTMGQGIQETQYF. The CDR3 nucleotides read TGTGCTAGCACGATGGGACAGGGGATCCAAGAGACCCAGTACTTC.

The rearrangement joins TRBV2 to TRBJ2-1; unclear D gene. CDR1 and CDR2 from the germline V gene are SNHLY and FYNNEI. V was cut by 7 bases and J by 5 bases, with 12 bases left in between. The CDR3 loop spans 13 amino acids. The CDR3 coding sequence is TGTGCCAGCAATTACAAGGGAAACAATGAGCAGTTCTTC. Translating it yields CASNYKGNNEQFF.